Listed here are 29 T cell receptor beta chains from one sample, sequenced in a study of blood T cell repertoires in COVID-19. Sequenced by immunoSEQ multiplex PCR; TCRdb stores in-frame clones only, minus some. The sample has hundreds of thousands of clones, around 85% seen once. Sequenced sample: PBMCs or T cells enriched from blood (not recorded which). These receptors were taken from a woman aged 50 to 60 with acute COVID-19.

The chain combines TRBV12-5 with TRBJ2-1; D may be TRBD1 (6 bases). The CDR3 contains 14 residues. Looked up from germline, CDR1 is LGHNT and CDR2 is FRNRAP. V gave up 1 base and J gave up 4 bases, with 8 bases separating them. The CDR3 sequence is CASGLGQEYNEQFF. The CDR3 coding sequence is TGTGCTAGTGGTTTGGGACAGGAGTACAATGAGCAGTTCTTC. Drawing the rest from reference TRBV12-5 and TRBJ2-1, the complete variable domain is DARVTQTPRHKVTEMGQEVTMRCQPILGHNTVFWYRQTMMQGLELLAYFRNRAPLDDSGMPKDRFSAEMPDATLATLKIQPSEPRDSAVYFCASGLGQEYNEQFFGPGTRLTVL.

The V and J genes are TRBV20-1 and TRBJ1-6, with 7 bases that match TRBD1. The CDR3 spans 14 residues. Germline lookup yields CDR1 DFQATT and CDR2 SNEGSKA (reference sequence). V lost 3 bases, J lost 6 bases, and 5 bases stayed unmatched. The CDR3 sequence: CSASAGTANSPLHF. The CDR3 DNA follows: TGCAGTGCTAGTGCCGGGACAGCTAATTCACCCCTCCACTTT.

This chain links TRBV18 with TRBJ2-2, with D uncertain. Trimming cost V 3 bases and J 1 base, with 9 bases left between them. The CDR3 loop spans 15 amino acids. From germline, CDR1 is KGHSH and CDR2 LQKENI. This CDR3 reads CASSPTTQNTGELFF. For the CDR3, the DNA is TGTGCCAGCTCACCGACGACACAGAACACCGGGGAGCTGTTTTTT.

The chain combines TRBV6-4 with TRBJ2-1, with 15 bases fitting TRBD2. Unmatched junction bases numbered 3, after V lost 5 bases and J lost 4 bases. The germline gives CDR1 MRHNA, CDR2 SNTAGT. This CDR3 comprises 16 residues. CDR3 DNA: TGTGCCAGCAGTAGGGGACTAGCGGGGGGTTACAATGAGCAGTTCTTC. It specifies CASSRGLAGGYNEQFF.

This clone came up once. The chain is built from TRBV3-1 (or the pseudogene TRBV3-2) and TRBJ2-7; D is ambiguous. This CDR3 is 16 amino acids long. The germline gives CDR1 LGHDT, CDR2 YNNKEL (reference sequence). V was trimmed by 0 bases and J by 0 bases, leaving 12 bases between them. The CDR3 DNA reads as TGTGCCAGCAGCCAAGAGATGGGCCGGTACTCCTACGAGCAGTACTTC. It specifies CASSQEMGRYSYEQYF.

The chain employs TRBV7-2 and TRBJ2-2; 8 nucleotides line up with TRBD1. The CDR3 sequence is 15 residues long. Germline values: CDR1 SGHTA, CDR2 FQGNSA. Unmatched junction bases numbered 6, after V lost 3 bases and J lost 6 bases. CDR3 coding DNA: TGTGCCAGCAGCTTCCAGGGGGCCCAAGCCGGGGAGCTGTTTTTT. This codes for CASSFQGAQAGELFF.

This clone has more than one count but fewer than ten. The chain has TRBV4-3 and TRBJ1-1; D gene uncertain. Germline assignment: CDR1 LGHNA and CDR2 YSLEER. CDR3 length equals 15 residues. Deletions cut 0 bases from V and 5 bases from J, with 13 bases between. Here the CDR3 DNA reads TGCGCCAGCAGCCAAGATCGCGGGGTAGGGACTGAAGCTTTCTTT. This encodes CASSQDRGVGTEAFF.

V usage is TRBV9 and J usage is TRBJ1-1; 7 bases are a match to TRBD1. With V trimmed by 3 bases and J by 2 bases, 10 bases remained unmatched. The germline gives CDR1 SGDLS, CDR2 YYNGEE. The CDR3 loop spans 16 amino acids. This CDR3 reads CASSEYSGTVNTEAFF. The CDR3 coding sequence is TGTGCCAGCAGCGAGTACTCCGGGACAGTTAACACTGAAGCTTTCTTT.

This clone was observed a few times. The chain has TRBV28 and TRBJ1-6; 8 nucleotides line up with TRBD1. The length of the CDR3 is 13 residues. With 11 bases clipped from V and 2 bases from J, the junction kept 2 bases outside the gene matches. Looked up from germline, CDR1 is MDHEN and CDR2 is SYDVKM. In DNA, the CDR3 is TGTGCCGGACAGGGCCCCTATAATTCACCCCTCCACTTT. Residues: CAGQGPYNSPLHF.

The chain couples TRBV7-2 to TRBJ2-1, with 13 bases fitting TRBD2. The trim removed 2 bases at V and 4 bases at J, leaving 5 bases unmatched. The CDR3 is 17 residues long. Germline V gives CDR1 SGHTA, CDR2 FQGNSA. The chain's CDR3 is CASSLLTSGGVYNEQFF. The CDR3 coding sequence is TGTGCCAGCAGCTTACTTACTAGCGGGGGGGTGTACAATGAGCAGTTCTTC.

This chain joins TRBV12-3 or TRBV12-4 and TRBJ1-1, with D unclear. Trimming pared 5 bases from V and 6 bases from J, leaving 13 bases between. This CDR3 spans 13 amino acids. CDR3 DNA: TGTGCCAGCAGTCCCGTAATAATTCCTGAAGCTTTCTTT. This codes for CASSPVIIPEAFF.

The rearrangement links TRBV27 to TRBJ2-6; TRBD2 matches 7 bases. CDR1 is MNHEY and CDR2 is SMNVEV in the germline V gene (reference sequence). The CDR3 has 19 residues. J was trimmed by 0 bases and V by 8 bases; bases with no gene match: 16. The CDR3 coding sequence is TGTGCCAGCTCCTCTGGTCGGGGGGTGCTCTACTCTGGGGCCAACGTCCTGACTTTC. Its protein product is CASSSGRGVLYSGANVLTF.

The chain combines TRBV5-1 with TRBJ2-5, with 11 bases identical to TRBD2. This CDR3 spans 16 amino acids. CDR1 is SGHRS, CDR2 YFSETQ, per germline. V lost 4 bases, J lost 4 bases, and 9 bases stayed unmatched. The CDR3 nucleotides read TGCGCCAGCAGCCCGAGCCCTAGCGGGGGGCCAGAGACCCAGTACTTC. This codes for CASSPSPSGGPETQYF.

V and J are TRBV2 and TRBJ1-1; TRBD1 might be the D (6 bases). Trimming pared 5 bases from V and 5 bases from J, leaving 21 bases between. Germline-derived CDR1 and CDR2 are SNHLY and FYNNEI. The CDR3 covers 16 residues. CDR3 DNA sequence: TGTGCCAGCAGTAAGGGGCAGGGGAGACTGTGGACTGAAGCTTTCTTT. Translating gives CASSKGQGRLWTEAFF.

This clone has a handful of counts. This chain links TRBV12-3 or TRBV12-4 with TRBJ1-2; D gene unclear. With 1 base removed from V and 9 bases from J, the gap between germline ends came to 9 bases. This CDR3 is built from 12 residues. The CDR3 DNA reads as TGTGCCAGCAGTTTAGGCCGAAGCCGCTACACCTTC. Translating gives CASSLGRSRYTF.

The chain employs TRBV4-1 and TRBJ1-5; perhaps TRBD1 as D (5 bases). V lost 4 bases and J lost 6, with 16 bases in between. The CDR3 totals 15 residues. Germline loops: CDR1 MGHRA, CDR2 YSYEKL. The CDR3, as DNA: TGCGCCAGCAGCCGCGTAGGAGGGGAGGGTCAGCCCCAGCATTTT. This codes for CASSRVGGEGQPQHF.

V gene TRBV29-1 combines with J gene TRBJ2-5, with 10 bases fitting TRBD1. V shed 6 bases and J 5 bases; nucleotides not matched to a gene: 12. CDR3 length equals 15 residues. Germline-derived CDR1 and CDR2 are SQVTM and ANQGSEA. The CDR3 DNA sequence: TGCAGCGTGGTCCGGGACAGGGGCGACCCCGAGACCCAGTACTTC. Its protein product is CSVVRDRGDPETQYF.

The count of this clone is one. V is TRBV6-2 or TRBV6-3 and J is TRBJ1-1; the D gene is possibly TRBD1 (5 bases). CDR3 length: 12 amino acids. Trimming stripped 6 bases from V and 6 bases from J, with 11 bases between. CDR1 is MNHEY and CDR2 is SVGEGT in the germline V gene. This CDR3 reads CASSLGGAEAFF. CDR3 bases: TGTGCCAGCAGCCTCGGAGGGGCTGAAGCTTTCTTT.

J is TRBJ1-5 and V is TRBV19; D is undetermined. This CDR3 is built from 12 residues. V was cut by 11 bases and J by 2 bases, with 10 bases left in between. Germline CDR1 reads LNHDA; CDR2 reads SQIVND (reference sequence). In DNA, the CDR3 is TGTGCCGTTGGGCCCGGCAATCAGCCCCAGCATTTT. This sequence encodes CAVGPGNQPQHF.

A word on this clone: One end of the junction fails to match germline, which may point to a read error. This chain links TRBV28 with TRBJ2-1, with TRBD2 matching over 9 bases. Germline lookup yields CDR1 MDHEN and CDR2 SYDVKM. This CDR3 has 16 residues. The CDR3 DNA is TGTGCCGGCAGTGCCCAGGCTGCGGGGGGGTACAATGAGCAGTTCTTC. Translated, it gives CAGSAQAAGGYNEQFF.

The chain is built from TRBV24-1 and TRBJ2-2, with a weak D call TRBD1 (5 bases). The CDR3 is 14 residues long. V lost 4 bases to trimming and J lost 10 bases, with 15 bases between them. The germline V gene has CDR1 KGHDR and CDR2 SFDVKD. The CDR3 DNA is TGTGCCACCAGTGACCGTGACAGACAAGAGGAGCTGTTTTTT. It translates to CATSDRDRQEELFF.

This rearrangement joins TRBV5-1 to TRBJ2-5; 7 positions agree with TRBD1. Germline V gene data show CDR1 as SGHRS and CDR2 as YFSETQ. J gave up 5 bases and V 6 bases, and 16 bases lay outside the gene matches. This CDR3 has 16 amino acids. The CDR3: CASTPGPDRAWETQYF. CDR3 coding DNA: TGCGCCAGCACCCCAGGCCCCGACAGGGCGTGGGAGACCCAGTACTTC.

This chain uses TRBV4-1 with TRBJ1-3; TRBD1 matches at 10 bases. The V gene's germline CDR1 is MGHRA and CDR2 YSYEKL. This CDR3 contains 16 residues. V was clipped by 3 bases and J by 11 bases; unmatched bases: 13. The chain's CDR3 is CASSQGDRGWGNPIYF. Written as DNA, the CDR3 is TGCGCCAGCAGCCAGGGGGACAGGGGTTGGGGGAACCCCATATATTTT.

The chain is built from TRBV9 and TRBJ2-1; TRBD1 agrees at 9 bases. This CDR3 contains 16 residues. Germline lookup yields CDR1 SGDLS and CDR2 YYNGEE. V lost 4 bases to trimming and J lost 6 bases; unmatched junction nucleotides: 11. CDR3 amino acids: CASSLLPGTGTNEQFF. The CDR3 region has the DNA TGTGCCAGCAGCCTCCTACCCGGGACAGGGACCAATGAGCAGTTCTTC.

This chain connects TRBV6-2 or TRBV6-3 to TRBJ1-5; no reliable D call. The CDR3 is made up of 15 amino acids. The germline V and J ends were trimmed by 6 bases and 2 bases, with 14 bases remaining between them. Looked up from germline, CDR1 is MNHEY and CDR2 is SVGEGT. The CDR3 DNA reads TGTGCCAGCAGCCGAGCGGGAAAGGGCAATCAGCCCCAGCATTTT. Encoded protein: CASSRAGKGNQPQHF.

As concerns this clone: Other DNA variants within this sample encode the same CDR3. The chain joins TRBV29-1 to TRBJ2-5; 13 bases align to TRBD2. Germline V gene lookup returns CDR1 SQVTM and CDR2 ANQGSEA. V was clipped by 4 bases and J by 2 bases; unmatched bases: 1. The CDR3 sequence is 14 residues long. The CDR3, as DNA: TGCAGCGTTGGACTAGCGGGGGGACAAGAGACCCAGTACTTC. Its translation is CSVGLAGGQETQYF.

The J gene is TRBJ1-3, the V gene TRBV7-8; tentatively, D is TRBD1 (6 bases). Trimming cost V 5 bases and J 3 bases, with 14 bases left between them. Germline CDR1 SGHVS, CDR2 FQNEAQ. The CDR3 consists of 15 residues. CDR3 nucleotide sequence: TGTGCCAGCAGCACACCGAACAGGGTTGGAAACACCATATATTTT. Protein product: CASSTPNRVGNTIYF.

The chain's CDR3 is CASSLGESSSYNEQFF. The CDR3 bases are TGTGCCAGCAGCTTGGGTGAGTCGAGCTCCTACAATGAGCAGTTCTTC. The chain carries TRBV5-4 and TRBJ2-1; D is unresolved. The CDR3 is 16 residues long. Between the trimmed V and J ends, which lost 0 bases and 0 bases, there was a span of 10 bases. Germline-derived CDR1 and CDR2 are SGHNT and YYREEE (reference sequence). Complete variable domain (other parts from reference TRBV5-4 and TRBJ2-1): ETGVTQSPTHLIKTRGQQVTLRCSSQSGHNTVSWYQQALGQGPQFIFQYYREEENGRGNFPPRFSGLQFPNYSSELNVNALELDDSALYLCASSLGESSSYNEQFFGPGTRLTVL.

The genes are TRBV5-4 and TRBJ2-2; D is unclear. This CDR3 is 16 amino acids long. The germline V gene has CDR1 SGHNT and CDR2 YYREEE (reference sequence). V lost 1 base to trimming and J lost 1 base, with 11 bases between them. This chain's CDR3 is CASSLIGRLNTGELFF. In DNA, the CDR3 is TGTGCCAGCAGCTTGATCGGCAGGCTGAACACCGGGGAGCTGTTTTTT.